A selection of T cell receptor beta chains follows, all from one sample in a study of OX40 agonist ivuxolimab in advanced cancers. The data were produced by immunoSEQ multiplex PCR, yet TCRdb's version contains in-frame clones alone and is incomplete. The table shows 70,000 or so clones, with approximately 87% occurring only once. The material was CD4+ or CD8+ T cells sorted from blood, obtained in a trial of the OX40 agonist ivuxolimab. Every receptor here comes from an adult with an advanced solid tumor such as melanoma, head and neck, liver or kidney cancer. Each CDR3 is given with its conserved first and last residue. The D gene is left open where the match is weak. Clone size is given for some rows only: seen once, a few or many times, or a class if the clone is expanded.

TRBJ1-2 | TRBD1 | TRBV27 | - | CASRTGVGGTHTF | TGTGCCAGCAGGACAGGGGTTGGGGGGACCCACACCTTC
TRBJ1-5 | - | TRBV6-6 | once | CASTSPGSKRPQHF | TGTGCCAGCACCTCCCCGGGGAGCAAAAGGCCCCAGCATTTT
TRBJ1-2 | - | TRBV29-1 | - | CSVDSSHGYTF | TGCAGCGTTGACTCTAGTCACGGCTACACCTTC
TRBJ2-7 | TRBD2 | TRBV7-2 | - | CASSFRLAGGRYEQYF | TGTGCCAGCAGCTTCCGACTAGCGGGAGGGCGGTACGAGCAGTACTTC
TRBJ2-7 | - | TRBV19 | - | CASSIYGTHYEQYF | TGTGCCAGTAGTATATACGGCACTCACTACGAGCAGTACTTC
TRBJ1-1 | - | TRBV29-1 | - | CSARGGWGMNTEAFF | TGCAGCGCCCGCGGGGGGTGGGGGATGAACACTGAAGCTTTCTTT
TRBJ2-5 | - | TRBV5-6 | - | CASSLGEGGETQYF | TGTGCCAGCAGCTTGGGGGAAGGGGGAGAGACCCAGTACTTC
TRBJ2-1 | TRBD2 | TRBV10-2 | - | CASRDPGLADRSSYNEQFF | TGCGCCAGCAGGGACCCGGGACTAGCGGACCGGAGCTCCTACAATGAGCAGTTCTTC
TRBJ1-1 | - | TRBV5-1 | once | CASSLELVGGTEAFF | TGCGCCAGCAGCTTGGAGTTAGTAGGGGGGACTGAAGCTTTCTTT
TRBJ1-4 | - | TRBV25-1 | - | CASSGGQFNEKLFF | TGTGCCAGCAGTGGCGGACAGTTTAATGAAAAACTGTTTTTT
TRBJ2-1 | - | TRBV27 | - | CASSEGLNSYNEQFF | TGTGCCAGCAGTGAAGGCTTAAACTCCTACAATGAGCAGTTCTTC
TRBJ1-1 | TRBD1 | TRBV9 | - | CASSADRGLRTEAFF | TGTGCCAGCAGCGCCGACAGGGGTCTGAGGACTGAAGCTTTCTTT
TRBJ1-1 | - | TRBV30 | few | CAWSLGSTEAFF | TGTGCCTGGAGCCTGGGGAGCACTGAAGCTTTCTTT
TRBJ1-5 | - | TRBV7-8 | - | CASSWGTGNNQPQHF | TGTGCCAGCAGCTGGGGGACGGGTAACAATCAGCCCCAGCATTTT
TRBJ2-1 | TRBD1 | TRBV5-1 | - | CASSAGTASYNEQFF | TGCGCCAGCAGCGCCGGGACAGCCTCCTACAATGAGCAGTTCTTC
TRBJ2-1 | TRBD1 | TRBV2 | - | CASSEDRASYNEQFF | TGTGCCAGCAGTGAGGACAGGGCATCCTACAATGAGCAGTTCTTC
TRBJ1-2 | - | TRBV5-5 | - | CASSSLRNYGYTF | TGTGCCAGCAGCTCCCTCAGGAACTATGGCTACACCTTC
TRBJ1-5 | - | TRBV5-6 | - | CASSLRTAVNQPQHF | TGTGCCAGCAGCCTACGGACGGCTGTTAATCAGCCCCAGCATTTT
TRBJ2-7 | - | TRBV19 | - | CASSRGGTDSYEQYF | TGTGCCAGTAGTCGAGGCGGGACCGATTCCTACGAGCAGTACTTC
TRBJ2-1 | TRBD1 | TRBV6-6 | - | CASSYRGLTNNEQFF | TGTGCCAGCAGTTACAGGGGGCTTACGAACAATGAGCAGTTCTTC
TRBJ2-3 | - | TRBV27 | - | CASSFLDTGTQYF | TGTGCCAGCAGTTTCTTAGACACTGGTACGCAGTATTTT
TRBJ1-2 | - | TRBV7-9 | - | CASSFIQTGSSSF | TGTGCCAGCAGCTTTATCCAGACAGGCTCTTCATCCTTC
TRBJ2-2 | - | TRBV10-2 | - | CASSDHDPSPGELFF | TGCGCCAGCAGTGACCACGACCCCTCGCCCGGGGAGCTGTTTTTT
TRBJ2-5 | - | TRBV9 | - | CASSGKGPAGTQYF | TGTGCCAGCAGCGGGAAGGGACCCGCGGGGACCCAGTACTTC
TRBJ2-1 | - | TRBV15 | - | CATSRDGRDYNEQFF | TGTGCCACCAGCAGAGATGGAAGAGACTACAATGAGCAGTTCTTC
TRBJ1-4 | TRBD1 | TRBV5-1 | - | CASSSTTGDNEKLFF | TGCGCCAGCAGCTCGACGACAGGGGATAATGAAAAACTGTTTTTT
TRBJ1-5 | TRBD1 | TRBV2 | - | CASTQGQTNQPQHF | TGTGCCAGCACCCAGGGACAGACAAATCAGCCCCAGCATTTT
TRBJ2-7 | - | TRBV19 | - | CASSTQYTAYEQYF | TGTGCCAGTAGTACCCAGTATACCGCCTACGAGCAGTACTTC
TRBJ2-7 | - | TRBV6-5 | - | CASSERAPYEQYF | TGTGCCAGCAGTGAGAGGGCTCCCTACGAGCAGTACTTC
TRBJ2-7 | - | TRBV4-3 | - | CASSQSGYEQYF | TGCGCCAGCAGCCAAAGCGGTTACGAGCAGTACTTC
TRBJ1-5 | - | TRBV28 | - | CASKTLGTHQPQHF | TGTGCCAGCAAAACACTGGGGACACATCAGCCCCAGCATTTT
TRBJ2-1 | - | TRBV19 | - | CASSPRGYNEQFF | TGTGCCAGTAGTCCCCGGGGGTACAATGAGCAGTTCTTC
TRBJ2-7 | - | TRBV7-9 | medium-sized | CASSLVFGAEQYF | TGTGCCAGCAGCTTAGTCTTCGGGGCCGAGCAGTACTTC
TRBJ2-1 | TRBD1 | TRBV5-6 | once | CASSLRTGSINEQFF | TGTGCCAGCAGCCTCAGGACAGGGAGCATAAATGAGCAGTTCTTC
TRBJ1-2 | TRBD1 | TRBV27 | once | CASRSIALTGGYGYTF | TGTGCCAGCAGGTCAATCGCGCTGACAGGGGGGTATGGCTACACCTTC
TRBJ2-1 | - | TRBV7-3 | - | CASSLGEYNEQFF | TGTGCCAGCAGCTTGGGGGAATACAATGAGCAGTTCTTC
TRBJ2-3 | TRBD1 | TRBV2 | - | CASKNQGQGTDTQYF | TGTGCCAGCAAAAATCAGGGACAGGGCACAGATACGCAGTATTTT
TRBJ2-3 | - | TRBV5-4 | - | CASSLESSDTQYF | TGTGCCAGCAGCTTGGAGTCATCAGATACGCAGTATTTT
TRBJ2-5 | TRBD1 | TRBV29-1 | once | CSTVTGGDETQYF | TGCAGCACCGTGACAGGGGGCGATGAGACCCAGTACTTC
TRBJ2-7 | TRBD1 | TRBV27 | - | CASSYRGQGLYEQYF | TGTGCCAGCAGTTATCGGGGACAGGGGCTCTACGAGCAGTACTTC
TRBJ1-3 | TRBD1 | TRBV7-2 | - | CASSRGQVSGNTIYF | TGTGCCAGCAGCCGAGGACAGGTTTCTGGAAACACCATATATTTT
TRBJ2-7 | - | TRBV11-2 | - | CASSLFLGYGISYEQYF | TGTGCCAGCAGCTTATTTTTGGGGTATGGGATCTCCTACGAGCAGTACTTC
TRBJ1-2 | - | TRBV28 | - | CASSLASTLYTF | TGTGCCAGCAGTTTGGCCTCGACCCTCTACACCTTC
TRBJ2-7 | TRBD1 | TRBV5-1 | - | CASSLDGQGPYEQYF | TGCGCCAGCAGCTTGGATGGACAGGGACCCTACGAGCAGTACTTC
TRBJ2-7 | - | TRBV14 | - | CASSQDSNGLYEQYF | TGTGCCAGCAGCCAAGACAGTAACGGCTTGTACGAGCAGTACTTC
TRBJ2-7 | TRBD2 | TRBV11-2 | - | CASSLAGGYGEQYF | TGTGCCAGCAGCTTAGCGGGAGGGTACGGCGAGCAGTACTTC
TRBJ1-5 | TRBD1 | TRBV19 | - | CASSAKTGIVNQPQHF | TGTGCCAGTAGTGCGAAGACAGGGATCGTAAATCAGCCCCAGCATTTT
TRBJ1-2 | - | TRBV2 | few | CASSLQGLGYTF | TGTGCCAGCAGCCTACAGGGATTGGGCTACACCTTC
TRBJ2-7 | TRBD2 | TRBV11-3 | few | CASSLDGREGHYEQYF | TGTGCCAGCAGCTTAGACGGACGGGAGGGCCACTACGAGCAGTACTTC
TRBJ2-3 | - | TRBV14 | - | CASSRVGNLDTQYF | TGTGCCAGCAGCCGGGTGGGGAACTTAGATACGCAGTATTTT
TRBJ2-7 | TRBD1 | TRBV5-5 | - | CASSTRDSSYEQYF | TGTGCCAGCAGCACCAGGGACAGCTCCTACGAGCAGTACTTC
TRBJ2-4 | - | TRBV11-2 | once | CASSLAGSRAKNIQYF | TGTGCCAGCAGCTTGGCGGGGAGTAGGGCCAAAAACATTCAGTACTTC
TRBJ1-2 | - | TRBV5-8 | - | CASSLVGQGRYGYTF | TGTGCCAGCAGCTTGGTGGGCCAGGGCCGCTATGGCTACACCTTC